The next 17 T cell receptor beta chains were all read from a single sample in a study of regulatory T cells in long-lasting Graves disease. Construction of TCR beta libraries relied on iRepertoire HTBI primers and on Arm-PCR targeting CDR3 regions. From the multiplex PCR reads, TCRdb called clonotypes with MiXCR, one entry per CDR3 protein. The sample lists almost 350,000 distinct CDR3 sequences, around 20% seen once, with around 30% in the top ten. Time point indicated: persistent/refractory GD, antithyroid drugs over 5 years with positive TRAb. The TCR library used RNA extracted from PBMCs. The sample here was peripheral blood mononuclear cells (PBMCs), taken when the disease was refractory, from a patient treated with antithyroid drugs. The receptors originated from a female donor with Graves disease.

V and J are TRBV7-9 and TRBJ2-7; the D gene is possibly TRBD1 (6 bases). The germline V gene has CDR1 SEHNR and CDR2 FQNEAQ (reference sequence). This CDR3 spans 15 amino acids. Trimming stripped 5 bases from V and 5 bases from J, with 19 bases between. This CDR3 is CASSMAGTLLNEQYF. The CDR3 DNA sequence: TGTGCCAGCAGCATGGCCGGGACACTTCTAAACGAGCAGTACTTC. Using reference TRBV7-9 and TRBJ2-7 for the parts outside the CDR3, the full variable domain is DTGVSQNPRHKITKRGQNVTFRCDPISEHNRLYWYRQTLGQGPEFLTYFQNEAQLEKSRLLSDRFSAERPKGSFSTLEIQRTEQGDSAMYLCASSMAGTLLNEQYFGPGTRLTVT.

This clonotype was observed many times. This CDR3 reads CASSEALNEQYF. Written as DNA, the CDR3 is TGTGCCAGCAGTGAAGCGCTTAACGAGCAGTACTTC. The V and J genes are TRBV6-1 and TRBJ2-7; D is undetermined. The CDR3 sequence is 12 residues long. Germline loops: CDR1 MNHNS, CDR2 SASEGT. V lost 0 bases to trimming and J lost 5 bases, with 5 bases between them.

A word on this clonotype: A read error may produce the germline difference seen at one junction end. The rearrangement joins TRBV5-8 to TRBJ2-1; TRBD2 is a possible D gene (6 bases). CDR3 length: 14 residues. Germline CDR1 and CDR2: SGHTS and YDEGEE. The CDR3 DNA is TGCGCCAGCAGCTGGACTAAAATAGGGGATGAGCAGTTCTTC. It encodes CASSWTKIGDEQFF.

This clonotype came up many times. This rearrangement joins TRBV3-1 to TRBJ2-7; D might be TRBD1 (6 bases). V was trimmed by 3 bases and J by 7 bases, leaving 13 bases between them. CDR1 LGHDT and CDR2 YNNKEL come from the germline V gene (reference sequence). The CDR3 contains 13 residues. CDR3 loop: CASSHPRGVEQYF. The CDR3 DNA sequence: TGTGCCAGCAGCCATCCCAGGGGTGTAGAGCAGTACTTC.

In this sample, this clonotype turned up many times. DNA of the CDR3: TGTGCCAGCAGTCAACAGGGCTGGGGGGTAGTGAGCACTGAAGCTTTCTTT. This encodes CASSQQGWGVVSTEAFF. V usage is TRBV12-3 or TRBV12-4 and J usage is TRBJ1-1; a weak D match, TRBD1 (6 bases). CDR3 size: 17 residues. Trimming left V 5 bases short and J 4 bases short, with 23 bases between.

The chain links TRBV20-1 to TRBJ2-5, with 12 nucleotides matching TRBD2. Germline assignment: CDR1 DFQATT and CDR2 SNEGSKA (reference sequence). The CDR3 runs 14 residues. V lost 2 bases and J lost 5; bases outside the gene matches: 3. CDR3 DNA sequence: TGCAGTGCTAGACTAGCGGGAGGGAGGGAGACCCAGTACTTC. It yields the protein CSARLAGGRETQYF.

There are a few counts of this clonotype. V usage is TRBV7-9 and J usage is TRBJ1-4; maybe TRBD1 (5 bases). The germline CDR1 and CDR2 sequences are SEHNR and FQNEAQ (reference sequence). CDR3 length: 16 residues. Trimming cost V 3 bases and J 6 bases, with 17 bases left between them. CDR3 amino acids: CASSFRGEGPDEKLFF. DNA for the CDR3: TGTGCCAGCAGCTTCCGCGGGGAGGGGCCAGATGAAAAACTGTTTTTT.

This clonotype was seen more than once but under ten times. The J gene is TRBJ1-2, the V gene TRBV5-8; D is undetermined. V lost 6 bases and J 8 bases, leaving 26 bases between the germline ends. CDR1 and CDR2 (germline): SGHTS, YDEGEE. The CDR3 has 16 residues. CDR3 in amino acids: CASKTVRPYDREGYTF. The CDR3 nucleotides read TGTGCCAGCAAAACTGTCAGGCCGTACGATAGGGAGGGCTACACCTTC.

This clonotype showed up many times. This rearrangement joins TRBV10-3 to TRBJ2-5; D possibly corresponds to TRBD2 (5 bases). This CDR3 comprises 12 residues. The V gene lost 6 bases and the J gene lost 7 bases, with 12 bases spanning the gap. Germline V gene data show CDR1 as ENHRY and CDR2 as SYGVKD. The CDR3: CAIRSVSGTQYF. CDR3 nucleotides: TGTGCCATCAGAAGCGTCAGCGGGACCCAGTACTTC.

In this sample, this clonotype turned up many times. This chain uses TRBV20-1 with TRBJ1-1; TRBD1 agrees at 7 bases. Germline trimming cut 0 bases from V and 0 bases from J; bases unmatched to any gene: 4. Per germline, CDR1 DFQATT and CDR2 SNEGSKA (reference sequence). The CDR3 consists of 15 residues. CDR3 DNA sequence: TGCAGTGCTAGAGAACCGGGACAGATGAACACTGAAGCTTTCTTT. Its translation is CSAREPGQMNTEAFF.

This clonotype has only a few counts. The DNA of the CDR3 is TGTGCCAGCAGTCCACAGCGCAAACTAGCGGGAGACTACTACGAGCAGTACTTC. This gives the protein CASSPQRKLAGDYYEQYF. This sequence joins TRBV7-9 and TRBJ2-7, with 11 bases aligning to TRBD2. V lost 6 bases, J lost 3 bases, and 16 bases stayed unmatched. Germline V gives CDR1 SEHNR, CDR2 FQNEAQ (reference sequence). This CDR3 spans 18 amino acids.

This chain uses TRBV11-2 with TRBJ2-1; D uncertain. Germline V gives CDR1 SGHAT, CDR2 FQNNGV. V was cut by 1 base and J by 6 bases, with 10 bases left in between. The CDR3 length is 14 residues. CDR3 nucleotides: TGTGCCAGCAGCTTAGCTGGGTCAGGCAATGAGCAGTTCTTC. Protein product: CASSLAGSGNEQFF.

This clonotype showed up many times. The chain links TRBV2 to TRBJ1-2; TRBD1 agrees at 8 bases. Germline V gene lookup returns CDR1 SNHLY and CDR2 FYNNEI. The CDR3 is made up of 19 amino acids. J gave up 2 bases and V 3 bases, and 17 bases lay outside the gene matches. The CDR3, as DNA: TGTGCCAGCAGTGAGAACCAACCAACCAGGACAGGGAGCAACTATGGCTACACCTTC. Translation: CASSENQPTRTGSNYGYTF.

This clonotype was seen many times. The chain carries TRBV2 and TRBJ2-5; TRBD2 might be the D (5 bases). Germline V gene sequence: CDR1 SNHLY, CDR2 FYNNEI. The CDR3 is 12 amino acids. Trimming pared 8 bases from V and 3 bases from J, leaving 10 bases between. The CDR3: CASEGFKETQYF. CDR3 DNA: TGTGCCAGCGAGGGATTCAAAGAGACCCAGTACTTC.

This clonotype was detected many times. This chain connects TRBV6-5 to TRBJ2-5; D gene uncertain. V was trimmed by 0 bases and J by 5 bases, leaving 13 bases between them. The CDR3 consists of 15 residues. Germline loops: CDR1 MNHEY, CDR2 SVGAGI. CDR3 bases: TGTGCCAGCAGTTACTCTGGCCAGGTGGGGGAGACCCAGTACTTC. Encoded protein: CASSYSGQVGETQYF.

In its sample, this clonotype was seen a few times. The chain has TRBV12-3 or TRBV12-4 and TRBJ2-7, with 12 bases aligning to TRBD1. V gave up 5 bases and J gave up 6 bases; unmatched junction bases: 8. This CDR3 has 15 amino acids. The CDR3 DNA reads as TGTGCCAGCAGTCCCCGGGACAGGGGGCGGGGCGAGCAGTACTTC. Translation gives CASSPRDRGRGEQYF.

The rearrangement links TRBV6-1 to TRBJ1-6; D unresolved. V lost 7 bases to trimming and J lost 9 bases, with 10 bases between them. Per the germline V gene, CDR1 is MNHNS and CDR2 is SASEGT. The CDR3 is 12 residues long. The CDR3 is CASTPDGSPLHF. The CDR3 nucleotides are TGTGCCAGCACTCCAGACGGTTCACCCCTCCACTTT.